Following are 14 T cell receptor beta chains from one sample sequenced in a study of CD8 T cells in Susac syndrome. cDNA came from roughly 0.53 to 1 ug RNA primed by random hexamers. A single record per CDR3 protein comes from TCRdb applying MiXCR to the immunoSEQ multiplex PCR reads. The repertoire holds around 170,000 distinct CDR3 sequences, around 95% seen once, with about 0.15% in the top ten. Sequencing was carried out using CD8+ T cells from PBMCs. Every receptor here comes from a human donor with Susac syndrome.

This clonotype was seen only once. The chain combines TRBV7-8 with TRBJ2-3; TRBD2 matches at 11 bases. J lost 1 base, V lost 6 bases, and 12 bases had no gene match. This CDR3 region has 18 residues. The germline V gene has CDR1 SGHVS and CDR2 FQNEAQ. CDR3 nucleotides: TGTGCCAGCAGTAAACCCTCCTTAGCGGGAGGGGGCACAGATACGCAGTATTTT. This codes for CASSKPSLAGGGTDTQYF.

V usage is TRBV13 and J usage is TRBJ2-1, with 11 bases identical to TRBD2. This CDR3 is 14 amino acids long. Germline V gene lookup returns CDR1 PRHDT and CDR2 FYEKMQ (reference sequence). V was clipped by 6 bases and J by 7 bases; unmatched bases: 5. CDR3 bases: TGTGCCAGCAGGGTAGCGGGGGGGCCTAATGAGCAGTTCTTC. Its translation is CASRVAGGPNEQFF.

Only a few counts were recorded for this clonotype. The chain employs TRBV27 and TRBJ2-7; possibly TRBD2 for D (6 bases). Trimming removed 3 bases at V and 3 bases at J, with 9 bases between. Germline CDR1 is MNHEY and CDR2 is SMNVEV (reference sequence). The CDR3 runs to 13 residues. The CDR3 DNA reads TGTGCCAGCAGTTTGGGACTTCACTACGAGCAGTACTTC. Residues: CASSLGLHYEQYF.

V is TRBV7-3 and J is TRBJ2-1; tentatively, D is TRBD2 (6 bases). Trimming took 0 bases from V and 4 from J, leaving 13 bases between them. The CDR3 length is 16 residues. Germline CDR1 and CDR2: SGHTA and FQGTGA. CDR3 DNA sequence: TGTGCCAGCAGCTTAACGGCGGGACTCGAATACAATGAGCAGTTCTTC. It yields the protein CASSLTAGLEYNEQFF.

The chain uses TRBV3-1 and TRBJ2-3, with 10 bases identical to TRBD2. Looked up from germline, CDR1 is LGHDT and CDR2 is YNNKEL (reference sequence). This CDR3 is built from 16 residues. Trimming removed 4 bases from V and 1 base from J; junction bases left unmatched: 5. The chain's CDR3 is CASSRPLAGGTDTQYF. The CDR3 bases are TGTGCCAGCAGCCGCCCGCTAGCGGGGGGCACAGATACGCAGTATTTT.

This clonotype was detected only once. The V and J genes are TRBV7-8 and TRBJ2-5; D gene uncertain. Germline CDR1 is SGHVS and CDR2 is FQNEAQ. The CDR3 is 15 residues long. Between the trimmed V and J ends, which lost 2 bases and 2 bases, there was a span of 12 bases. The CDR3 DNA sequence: TGTGCCAGCAGCTTAACCTTTTCAGAGCAAGAGACCCAGTACTTC. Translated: CASSLTFSEQETQYF.

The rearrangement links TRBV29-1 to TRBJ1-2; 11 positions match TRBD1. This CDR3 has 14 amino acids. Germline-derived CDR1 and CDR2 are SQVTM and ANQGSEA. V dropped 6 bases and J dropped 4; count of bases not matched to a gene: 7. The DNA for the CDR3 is TGCAGCGTGGGACAGGGGGACCCCTTCTATGGCTACACCTTC. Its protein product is CSVGQGDPFYGYTF.

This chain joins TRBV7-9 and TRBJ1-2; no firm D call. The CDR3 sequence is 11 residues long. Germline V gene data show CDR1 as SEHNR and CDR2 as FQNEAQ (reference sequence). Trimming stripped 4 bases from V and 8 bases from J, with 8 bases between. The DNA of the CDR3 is TGTGCCAGCAGCTCGCAAGAGGGCTACACCTTC. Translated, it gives CASSSQEGYTF.

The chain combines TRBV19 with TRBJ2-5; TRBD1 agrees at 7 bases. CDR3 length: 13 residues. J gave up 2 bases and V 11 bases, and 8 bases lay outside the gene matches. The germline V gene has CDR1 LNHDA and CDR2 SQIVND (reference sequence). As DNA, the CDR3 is TGTGCCGGCCACCGGACAGGTCAAGAGACCCAGTACTTC. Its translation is CAGHRTGQETQYF.

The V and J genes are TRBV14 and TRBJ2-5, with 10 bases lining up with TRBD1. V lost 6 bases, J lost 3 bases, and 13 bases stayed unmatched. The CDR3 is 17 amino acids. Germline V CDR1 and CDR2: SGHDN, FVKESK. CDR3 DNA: TGTGCCAGCAGTGCTCGAGTTTTAGGGACAGGGGAAGAGACCCAGTACTTC. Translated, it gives CASSARVLGTGEETQYF.

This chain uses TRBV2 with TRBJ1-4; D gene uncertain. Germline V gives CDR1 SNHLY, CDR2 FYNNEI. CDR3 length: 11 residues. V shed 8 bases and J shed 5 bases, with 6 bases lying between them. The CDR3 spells CASRENEKLFF. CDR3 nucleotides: TGTGCCAGCCGGGAAAATGAAAAACTGTTTTTT.

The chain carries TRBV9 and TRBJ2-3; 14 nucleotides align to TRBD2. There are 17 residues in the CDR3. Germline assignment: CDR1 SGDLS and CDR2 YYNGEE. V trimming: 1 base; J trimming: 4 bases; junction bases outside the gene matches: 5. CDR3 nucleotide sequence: TGTGCCAGCAGCGTACTCGGACTAGCGGGGGGAGCAGATACGCAGTATTTT. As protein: CASSVLGLAGGADTQYF.

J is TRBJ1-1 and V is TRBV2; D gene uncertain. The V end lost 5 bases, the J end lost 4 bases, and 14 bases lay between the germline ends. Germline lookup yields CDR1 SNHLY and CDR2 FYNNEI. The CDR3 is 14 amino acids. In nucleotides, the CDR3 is TGTGCCAGCAGTCCATTTAAGGAGGCCACTGAAGCTTTCTTT. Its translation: CASSPFKEATEAFF.

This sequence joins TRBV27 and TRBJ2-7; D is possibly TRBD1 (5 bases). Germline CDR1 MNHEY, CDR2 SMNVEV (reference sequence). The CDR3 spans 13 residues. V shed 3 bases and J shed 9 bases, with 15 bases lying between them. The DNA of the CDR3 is TGTGCCAGCAGTTTGTCGACAGCTACGGGGCAGTACTTC. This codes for CASSLSTATGQYF.